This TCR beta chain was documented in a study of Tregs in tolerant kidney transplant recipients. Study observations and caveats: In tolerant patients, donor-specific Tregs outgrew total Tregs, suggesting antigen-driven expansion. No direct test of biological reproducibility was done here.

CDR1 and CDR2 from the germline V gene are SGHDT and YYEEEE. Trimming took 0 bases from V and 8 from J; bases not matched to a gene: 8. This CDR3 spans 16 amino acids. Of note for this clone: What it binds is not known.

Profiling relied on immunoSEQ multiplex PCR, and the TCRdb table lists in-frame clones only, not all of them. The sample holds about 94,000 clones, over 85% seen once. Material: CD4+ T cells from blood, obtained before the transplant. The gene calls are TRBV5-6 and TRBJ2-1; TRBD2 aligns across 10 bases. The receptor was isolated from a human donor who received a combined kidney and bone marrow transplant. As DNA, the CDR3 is TGTGCCAGCAGCTTGGCCGCTAGCGGGAGAAGCCATGAGCAGTTCTTC. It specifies CASSLAASGRSHEQFF. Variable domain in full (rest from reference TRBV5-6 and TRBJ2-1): DAGVTQSPTHLIKTRGQQVTLRCSPKSGHDTVSWYQQALGQGPQFIFQYYEEEERQRGNFPDRFSGHQFPNYSSELNVNALLLGDSALYLCASSLAASGRSHEQFFGPGTRLTVL.